These 14 T cell receptor beta chains originate from one sample sequenced in a study of blood T cell repertoires in COVID-19. Measured with immunoSEQ multiplex PCR; TCRdb has only the in-frame clones, and not every one. In the table there are roughly 250,000 clones, about four fifths of which are singletons. The sample consisted of peripheral blood. These receptors all come from a woman of 80 years or more with acute or convalescent COVID-19.

The gene calls are TRBV7-2 and TRBJ1-1, with 9 bases lining up with TRBD1. With V trimmed by 4 bases and J by 6 bases, 12 bases remained unmatched. CDR3 length equals 16 residues. CDR1 is SGHTA and CDR2 is FQGNSA in the germline V gene. Written as DNA, the CDR3 is TGTGCCAGCAGCTCTAACTCCGGGACAGGGATCCCTGAAGCTTTCTTT. As protein: CASSSNSGTGIPEAFF.

The chain links TRBV11-2 to TRBJ2-3, with 7 bases lining up with TRBD1. The CDR3 runs 15 residues. V lost 4 bases, J lost 3 bases, and 7 bases stayed unmatched. Germline CDR1 reads SGHAT; CDR2 reads FQNNGV. In nucleotides, the CDR3 is TGTGCCAGCAGCTCCCCGACAGGGTTTACAGATACGCAGTATTTT. Translation: CASSSPTGFTDTQYF.

The CDR3 sequence is CASSLEGAGVADTQYF. The DNA for the CDR3 is TGCGCCAGCAGCCTTGAAGGGGCAGGGGTTGCAGATACGCAGTATTTT. The chain combines TRBV5-1 with TRBJ2-3; the D gene is possibly TRBD1 (6 bases). Trimming took 4 bases from V and 4 from J, leaving 19 bases between them. Germline CDR1 SGHRS, CDR2 YFSETQ. This CDR3 spans 16 amino acids. Combining the CDR3 with reference TRBV5-1 and TRBJ2-3 gives the whole variable domain KAGVTQTPRYLIKTRGQQVTLSCSPISGHRSVSWYQQTPGQGLQFLFEYFSETQRNKGNFPGRFSGRQFSNSRSEMNVSTLELGDSALYLCASSLEGAGVADTQYFGPGTRLTVL.

This clone was seen a handful of times. The J gene is TRBJ1-1, the V gene TRBV5-4; the match to TRBD1 covers 9 bases. The CDR3 covers 16 residues. CDR1 and CDR2 from the germline V gene are SGHNT and YYREEE (reference sequence). V shed 4 bases and J 11 bases; nucleotides not matched to a gene: 18. The CDR3 reads CASSPPTGTGRYEAFF. CDR3 bases: TGTGCCAGCAGCCCGCCAACCGGGACAGGGAGGTATGAGGCTTTCTTT. The full variable domain, its missing parts supplied by reference TRBV5-4 and TRBJ1-1, is ETGVTQSPTHLIKTRGQQVTLRCSSQSGHNTVSWYQQALGQGPQFIFQYYREEENGRGNFPPRFSGLQFPNYSSELNVNALELDDSALYLCASSPPTGTGRYEAFFGQGTRLTVV.

This chain links TRBV28 with TRBJ1-4; 7 nucleotides agree with TRBD1. Germline CDR1 is MDHEN and CDR2 is SYDVKM. CDR3 length equals 14 residues. The V and J ends lost 3 bases and 13 bases, in that order; junction bases with no gene match: 11. CDR3 region: CASSLEGQRRVLFF. The CDR3 DNA follows: TGTGCCAGCAGTTTGGAGGGACAGCGTCGGGTACTGTTTTTT. Full variable domain (rest looked up from reference TRBV28 and TRBJ1-4): DVKVTQSSRYLVKRTGEKVFLECVQDMDHENMFWYRQDPGLGLRLIYFSYDVKMKEKGDIPEGYSVSREKKERFSLILESASTNQTSMYLCASSLEGQRRVLFFGSGTQLSVL.

The chain is built from TRBV6-1 and TRBJ2-7; 9 bases are shared with TRBD1. The trim removed 2 bases at V and 4 bases at J, leaving 3 bases unmatched. There are 14 residues in the CDR3. The germline V gene has CDR1 MNHNS and CDR2 SASEGT. In DNA form, the CDR3 reads TGTGCCAGCAGTGAAAACAGGGGGCCGTACGAGCAGTACTTC. Encoded protein: CASSENRGPYEQYF.

The J gene is TRBJ1-5, the V gene TRBV19, with TRBD1 matching over 8 bases. The trim removed 3 bases at V and 2 bases at J, leaving 9 bases unmatched. The CDR3 is 17 amino acids. CDR1 is LNHDA, CDR2 SQIVND, per germline (reference sequence). Written as DNA, the CDR3 is TGTGCCAGTAGTATCCTCAGGGACAGGAGCCGCAATCAGCCCCAGCATTTT. Its translation: CASSILRDRSRNQPQHF.

This rearrangement joins TRBV11-1 to TRBJ1-1; D remains unclear. CDR1 is SGHAT and CDR2 is FQDESV in the germline V gene (reference sequence). The length of the CDR3 is 14 residues. V was clipped by 3 bases and J by 0 bases, with 8 bases between them. The chain's CDR3 is CASSLRQVNTEAFF. CDR3 sequence (DNA): TGTGCCAGCAGCTTGAGACAAGTGAACACTGAAGCTTTCTTT.

The chain combines TRBV29-1 with TRBJ2-2; D perhaps matches TRBD2 (5 bases). V lost 8 bases to trimming and J lost 3 bases, with 16 bases between them. The germline V gene has CDR1 SQVTM and CDR2 ANQGSEA. The CDR3 covers 14 residues. CDR3 loop: CSSTGVGDTGELFF. The CDR3 coding sequence is TGCAGCTCGACCGGGGTCGGGGACACCGGGGAGCTGTTTTTT.

V usage is TRBV3-1 (or the pseudogene TRBV3-2) and J usage is TRBJ1-1; 7 bases line up with TRBD1. The CDR3 has 15 amino acids. Germline assignment: CDR1 LGHDT and CDR2 YNNKEL (reference sequence). With V trimmed by 0 bases and J by 5 bases, 6 bases remained unmatched. The CDR3 is CASSQERGQGTEAFF. CDR3 bases: TGTGCCAGCAGCCAAGAGAGGGGGCAGGGGACTGAAGCTTTCTTT.

This clone was observed once. The chain employs TRBV7-2 and TRBJ2-2; 7 bases fit TRBD1. The length of the CDR3 is 15 residues. Per germline, CDR1 SGHTA and CDR2 FQGNSA. The trim removed 4 bases at V and 0 bases at J, leaving 2 bases unmatched. CDR3 coding DNA: TGTGCCAGCAGCTACAGGGGCACGAACACCGGGGAGCTGTTTTTT. Protein product: CASSYRGTNTGELFF.

V usage is TRBV9 and J usage is TRBJ2-1; D gene uncertain. V was clipped by 2 bases and J by 0 bases, with 9 bases between them. The germline CDR1 and CDR2 sequences are SGDLS and YYNGEE. This CDR3 spans 15 amino acids. Here the CDR3 reads CASSVGLPSYNEQFF. The CDR3 region has the DNA TGTGCCAGCAGCGTCGGGTTACCCTCCTACAATGAGCAGTTCTTC.

The genes are TRBV4-2 and TRBJ2-7; 9 nucleotides align to TRBD1. Germline assignment: CDR1 LGHNA and CDR2 YNFKEQ. J was trimmed by 0 bases and V by 0 bases; bases with no gene match: 6. The CDR3 extends over 17 amino acids. Here the CDR3 reads CASSQDLWDRDSYEQYF. CDR3 in DNA: TGTGCCAGCAGCCAAGATCTTTGGGACAGGGACTCCTACGAGCAGTACTTC.

The V call is TRBV19, the J call TRBJ2-1, with 12 bases lining up with TRBD2. The trim removed 0 bases at V and 5 bases at J, leaving 8 bases unmatched. Germline CDR1 reads LNHDA; CDR2 reads SQIVND (reference sequence). The CDR3 is 18 residues long. Here the CDR3 DNA reads TGTGCCAGTAGTATAGATCTCCTAGCGGGGGGGCGGGACAATGAGCAGTTCTTC. As protein: CASSIDLLAGGRDNEQFF.